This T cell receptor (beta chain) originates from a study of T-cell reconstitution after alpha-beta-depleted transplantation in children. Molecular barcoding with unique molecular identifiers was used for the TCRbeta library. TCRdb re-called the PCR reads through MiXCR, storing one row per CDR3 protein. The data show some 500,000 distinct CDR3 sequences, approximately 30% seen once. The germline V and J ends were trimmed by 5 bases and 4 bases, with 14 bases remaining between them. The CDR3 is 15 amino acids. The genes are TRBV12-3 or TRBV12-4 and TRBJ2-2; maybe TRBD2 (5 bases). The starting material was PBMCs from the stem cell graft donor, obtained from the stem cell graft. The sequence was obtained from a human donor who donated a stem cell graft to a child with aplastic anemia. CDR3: CASSPLLASTGELFF. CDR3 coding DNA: TGTGCCAGCAGTCCGCTCCTAGCTAGCACCGGGGAGCTGTTTTTT.